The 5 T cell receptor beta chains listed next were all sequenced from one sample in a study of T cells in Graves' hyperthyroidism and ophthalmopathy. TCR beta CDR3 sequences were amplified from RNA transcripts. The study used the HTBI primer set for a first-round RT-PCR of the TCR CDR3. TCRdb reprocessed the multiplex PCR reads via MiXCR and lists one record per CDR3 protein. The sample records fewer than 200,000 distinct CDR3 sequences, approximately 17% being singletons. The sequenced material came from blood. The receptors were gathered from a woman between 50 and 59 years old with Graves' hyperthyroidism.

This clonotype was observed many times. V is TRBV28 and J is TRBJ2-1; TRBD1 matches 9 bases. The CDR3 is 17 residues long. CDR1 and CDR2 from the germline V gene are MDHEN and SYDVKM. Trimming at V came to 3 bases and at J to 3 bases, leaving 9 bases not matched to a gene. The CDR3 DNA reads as TGTGCCAGCAGTTTTTGGGGCCGGGACAGGGTCTACAATGAGCAGTTCTTC. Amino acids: CASSFWGRDRVYNEQFF.

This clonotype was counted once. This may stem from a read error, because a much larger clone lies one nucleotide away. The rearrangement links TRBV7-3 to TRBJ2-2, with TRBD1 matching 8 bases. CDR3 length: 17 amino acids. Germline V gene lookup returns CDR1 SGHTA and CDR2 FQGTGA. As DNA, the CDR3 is TGTGCCAGCAGCTTAACGCCCCAGGGGGCGGACACCGGGGGGCTGTTTTTT. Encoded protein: CASSLTPQGADTGGLFF.

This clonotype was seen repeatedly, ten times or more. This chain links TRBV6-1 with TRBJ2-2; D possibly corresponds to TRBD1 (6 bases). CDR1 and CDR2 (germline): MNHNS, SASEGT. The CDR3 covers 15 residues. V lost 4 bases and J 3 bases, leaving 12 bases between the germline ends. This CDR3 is CASSVRTGHTGELFF. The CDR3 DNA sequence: TGTGCCAGCAGTGTTAGAACAGGGCACACCGGGGAGCTGTTTTTT.

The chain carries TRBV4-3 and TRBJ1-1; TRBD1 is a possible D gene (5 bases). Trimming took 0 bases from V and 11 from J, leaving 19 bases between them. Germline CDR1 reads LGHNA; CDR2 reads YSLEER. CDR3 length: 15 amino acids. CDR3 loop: CASSQDAQAWPLAFF. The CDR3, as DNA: TGCGCCAGCAGCCAAGATGCACAGGCCTGGCCGTTGGCTTTCTTT.

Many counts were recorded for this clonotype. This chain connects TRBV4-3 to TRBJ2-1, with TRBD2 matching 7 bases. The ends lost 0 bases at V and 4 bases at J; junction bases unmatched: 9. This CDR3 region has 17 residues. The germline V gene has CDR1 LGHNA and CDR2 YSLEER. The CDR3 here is CASSQDRVWGGYNEQFF. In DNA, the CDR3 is TGCGCCAGCAGCCAAGATAGAGTGTGGGGGGGATACAATGAGCAGTTCTTC.